Listed here are 10 T cell receptor beta chains from one sample, sequenced in a study of cytomegalovirus exposure and HLA in healthy donors. The PCR was carried out with 60 Vbeta primers and 13 Jbeta primers. TCRdb keeps only in-frame clones here, not all; method: immunoSEQ multiplex PCR. The sample shows 150,000 to 200,000 clones, 82% of them seen only once. The sample comprised PBMCs. These TCRs come from a girl under 18 in good health and CMV-seropositive.

The V and J genes are TRBV7-9 and TRBJ1-5; D gene unclear. Per the germline V gene, CDR1 is SEHNR and CDR2 is FQNEAQ (reference sequence). Trimming shortened V by 0 bases and J by 1 base, and 7 bases separated the two germline ends. The CDR3 has 15 amino acids. CDR3 loop: CASSLAPGSNQPQHF. The CDR3 nucleotides read TGTGCCAGCAGCTTAGCGCCGGGGAGCAATCAGCCCCAGCATTTT. Using reference TRBV7-9 and TRBJ1-5 for the parts outside the CDR3, the full variable domain is DTGVSQNPRHKITKRGQNVTFRCDPISEHNRLYWYRQTLGQGPEFLTYFQNEAQLEKSRLLSDRFSAERPKGSFSTLEIQRTEQGDSAMYLCASSLAPGSNQPQHFGDGTRLSIL.

The J gene is TRBJ2-1, the V gene TRBV19; the match to TRBD2 covers 7 bases. This CDR3 is built from 14 residues. Germline lookup yields CDR1 LNHDA and CDR2 SQIVND (reference sequence). With V trimmed by 5 bases and J by 5 bases, 6 bases remained unmatched. Here the CDR3 DNA reads TGTGCCAGTAGTGCCGGGAGGACCCACAATGAGCAGTTCTTC. This encodes CASSAGRTHNEQFF.

The chain employs TRBV6-6 and TRBJ2-7; 7 bases agree with TRBD1. CDR1 is MNHNY and CDR2 is SVGAGI in the germline V gene (reference sequence). The CDR3 has 15 amino acids. V was clipped by 6 bases and J by 3 bases; unmatched bases: 11. CDR3 amino acids: CASSPVVRGFYEQYF. CDR3 DNA: TGTGCCAGCAGCCCCGTTGTCAGGGGGTTCTACGAGCAGTACTTC.

This clone was observed a few times. CDR3 bases: TGTGCCAGCAGCGCAGGGTGGTATCAGCCCCAGCATTTT. Its translation is CASSAGWYQPQHF. This sequence joins TRBV6-1 and TRBJ1-5; D possibly corresponds to TRBD1 (5 bases). Trimming took off 6 bases at V and 5 bases at J, with 11 bases between the two ends. The length of the CDR3 is 13 residues. Germline CDR1 is MNHNS and CDR2 is SASEGT.

This chain uses TRBV28 with TRBJ1-2, with 7 bases lining up with TRBD1. V trimming: 3 bases; J trimming: 4 bases; junction bases outside the gene matches: 5. The CDR3 consists of 14 residues. Germline-derived CDR1 and CDR2 are MDHEN and SYDVKM. This CDR3 is CASSLEGAGYGYTF. The CDR3 DNA reads TGTGCCAGCAGTTTGGAGGGGGCCGGCTATGGCTACACCTTC.

The chain links TRBV6-1 to TRBJ1-2; D perhaps matches TRBD1 (6 bases). Trimming pared 4 bases from V and 5 bases from J, leaving 20 bases between. Germline CDR1 and CDR2: MNHNS and SASEGT. The CDR3 sequence is 16 residues long. CDR3 DNA: TGTGCCAGCAGTGGCTGGGACACCCACAACGGTTATGGCTACACCTTC. This translates into CASSGWDTHNGYGYTF.

With respect to this clone: Other nucleotide sequences in the sample specify the same CDR3. The V gene is TRBV28, the J gene TRBJ1-1, with a possible D match to TRBD1 (5 bases). Germline loops: CDR1 MDHEN, CDR2 SYDVKM. V lost 3 bases, J lost 5 bases, and 10 bases lay in between. The CDR3 runs to 13 residues. The CDR3 sequence: CASSFVGGTEAFF. CDR3 coding DNA: TGTGCCAGCAGTTTTGTGGGGGGAACTGAAGCTTTCTTT.

The chain uses TRBV10-3 and TRBJ2-2; TRBD1 matches 9 bases. This CDR3 is 14 amino acids long. Looked up from germline, CDR1 is ENHRY and CDR2 is SYGVKD. Trimming cost V 9 bases and J 3 bases; bases outside gene matches: 5. The CDR3 DNA follows: TGTGCCATTCTAAGACAGGGGGACACCGGGGAGCTGTTTTTT. It specifies CAILRQGDTGELFF.

The rearrangement uses TRBV28 and TRBJ1-2; D gene uncertain. Trimming removed 4 bases at V and 0 bases at J, with 9 bases between. This CDR3 spans 14 amino acids. Germline values: CDR1 MDHEN, CDR2 SYDVKM. CDR3 amino acids: CASSYIGANYGYTF. The DNA of the CDR3 is TGTGCCAGCAGTTACATTGGAGCTAACTATGGCTACACCTTC.

The chain has TRBV5-1 and TRBJ2-7; TRBD2 might be the D (6 bases). This CDR3 comprises 14 residues. The ends were cut back, 2 bases at V and 2 bases at J, with 11 bases in the middle. Germline CDR1 reads SGHRS; CDR2 reads YFSETQ. CDR3 nucleotides: TGCGCCAGCAGCTTCCGGGACTCGGCCTACGAGCAGTACTTC. Its translation is CASSFRDSAYEQYF.